This T cell receptor beta chain was identified during a study of blood T cell repertoires in COVID-19. Study background: The study drew acute and convalescent COVID-19 samples from the United States, Italy and Spain. From T cells, B-cell-depleted T cells, or PBMCs came the material, which was cDNA or gDNA.

Germline V lookup: CDR1 SGDLS, CDR2 YYNGEE. The germline V and J ends were trimmed by 2 bases and 3 bases, with 8 bases remaining between them. This CDR3 contains 13 residues. This clone has a handful of counts. Original analysis: Nucleated cell counts were estimated from reference gene primer amplification. Libraries were prepared by immunoSEQ multiplex PCR; TCRdb keeps only in-frame clonotypes and omits some of them. V and J calls and clone size are given by that table; D and trimming were obtained from the DNA. The table shows roughly 21,000 clones, with 80% to 90% occurring only once. This chain uses TRBV9 with TRBJ1-2; no firm D call. Sample: peripheral blood. The receptor was derived from a human donor in a cohort sampled during active COVID-19. The CDR3 DNA reads as TGTGCCAGCAGCGTTCTGGAGTACTATGGCTACACCTTC. It is translated as CASSVLEYYGYTF.